The 14 T cell receptor beta chains below were found in one sample sequenced in a study of cytomegalovirus exposure and HLA in healthy donors. The study ran its PCR with 60 Vbeta and 13 Jbeta primers. Here immunoSEQ multiplex PCR was the method, and the copy in TCRdb shows in-frame clones only, minus some. The sample has some 200,000 clones; about 81% are singletons. Input material: PBMCs. These receptors all stem from a woman under 30 in good health and CMV-seronegative.

The DNA of the CDR3 is TGTGCCAGTTTAGCGGGAGGCTACGAGCAGTACTTC. Amino acids: CASLAGGYEQYF. The chain couples TRBV2 to TRBJ2-7, with 10 nucleotides matching TRBD2. The CDR3 contains 12 residues. CDR1 is SNHLY and CDR2 is FYNNEI in the germline V gene. V shed 9 bases and J 3 bases; nucleotides not matched to a gene: 2.

This sequence joins TRBV5-1 and TRBJ2-1; tentative D call: TRBD1 (5 bases). Germline CDR1 SGHRS, CDR2 YFSETQ. The V end lost 4 bases, the J end lost 6 bases, and 11 bases lay between the germline ends. CDR3 size: 13 residues. The CDR3 region has the DNA TGCGCCAGCAGCCCTGACAGAACCAATGAGCAGTTCTTC. As protein: CASSPDRTNEQFF. Drawing the rest from reference TRBV5-1 and TRBJ2-1, the complete variable domain is KAGVTQTPRYLIKTRGQQVTLSCSPISGHRSVSWYQQTPGQGLQFLFEYFSETQRNKGNFPGRFSGRQFSNSRSEMNVSTLELGDSALYLCASSPDRTNEQFFGPGTRLTVL.

This chain links TRBV6-1 with TRBJ2-7; D ambiguous. The CDR3 consists of 11 residues. Germline loops: CDR1 MNHNS, CDR2 SASEGT. The V end lost 9 bases, the J end lost 2 bases, and 8 bases lay between the germline ends. The CDR3 protein is CASSRTYEQYF. The CDR3 bases are TGTGCCAGTTCGCGTACCTACGAGCAGTACTTC.

The chain recombines TRBV5-4 with TRBJ2-5, with 9 bases lining up with TRBD2. This CDR3 is built from 16 residues. Germline loops: CDR1 SGHNT, CDR2 YYREEE (reference sequence). V lost 3 bases to trimming and J lost 2 bases; unmatched junction nucleotides: 8. CDR3 region: CASSSVAGDGQETQYF. The CDR3 DNA sequence: TGTGCCAGCAGCTCGGTAGCGGGAGATGGGCAAGAGACCCAGTACTTC.

This clone was detected only a few times. This sequence joins TRBV5-4 and TRBJ1-1; D may be TRBD1 (6 bases). The germline V and J ends were trimmed by 2 bases and 5 bases, with 13 bases remaining between them. The CDR3 consists of 14 residues. From germline, CDR1 is SGHNT and CDR2 YYREEE (reference sequence). DNA of the CDR3: TGTGCCAGCAGCTTTGCAGGGGATGGGACTGAAGCTTTCTTT. Residues: CASSFAGDGTEAFF.

The chain recombines TRBV29-1 with TRBJ1-1, with D unclear. V lost 4 bases, J lost 4 bases, and 7 bases lay in between. Germline V gives CDR1 SQVTM, CDR2 ANQGSEA. This CDR3 contains 11 residues. This chain's CDR3 is CSVGGVTEAFF. CDR3 nucleotides: TGCAGCGTTGGGGGAGTCACTGAAGCTTTCTTT. Full variable domain (remainder filled in from reference TRBV29-1 and TRBJ1-1): SAVISQKPSRDICQRGTSLTIQCQVDSQVTMMFWYRQQPGQSLTLIATANQGSEATYESGFVIDKFPISRPNLTFSTLTVSNMSPEDSSIYLCSVGGVTEAFFGQGTRLTVV.

V is TRBV6-1 and J is TRBJ2-5; weak D call: TRBD2 (6 bases). Germline values: CDR1 MNHNS, CDR2 SASEGT. Between the trimmed V and J ends, which lost 5 bases and 1 base, there was a span of 11 bases. The CDR3 totals 14 residues. The CDR3 DNA reads TGTGCCAGCAGTCCGGAGGGTGGCCAAGAGACCCAGTACTTC. It yields the protein CASSPEGGQETQYF.

The CDR3 DNA is TGTGCCAGCAGGAGAGGGACTAGCGGGTCCAATGAGCAGTTCTTC. This translates into CASRRGTSGSNEQFF. The chain links TRBV6-5 to TRBJ2-1; 12 bases are a match to TRBD2. This CDR3 is built from 15 residues. Unmatched junction bases numbered 6, after V lost 6 bases and J lost 6 bases. Germline-derived CDR1 and CDR2 are MNHEY and SVGAGI.

This clone turned up a few times. V is TRBV6-1 and J is TRBJ1-3, with 8 bases identical to TRBD1. Trimming at V came to 8 bases and at J to 2 bases, leaving 5 bases not matched to a gene. CDR3 size: 14 residues. CDR1 is MNHNS, CDR2 SASEGT, per germline. The CDR3 sequence: CASLRDRTGNTIYF. The CDR3 DNA reads as TGTGCCAGCCTTCGGGACAGGACTGGAAACACCATATATTTT.

The genes are TRBV29-1 and TRBJ2-7, with 9 positions matching TRBD1. CDR3 length: 13 amino acids. The V segment lost 5 bases and the J segment 4 bases; nucleotides outside the gene matches: 6. Germline lookup yields CDR1 SQVTM and CDR2 ANQGSEA. CDR3 coding DNA: TGCAGCGTTTGGACAGGGGACCCTTACGAGCAGTACTTC. Its translation: CSVWTGDPYEQYF.

V usage is TRBV27 and J usage is TRBJ1-1; 7 bases match TRBD1. The CDR3 runs 13 residues. CDR1 is MNHEY and CDR2 is SMNVEV in the germline V gene (reference sequence). V lost 6 bases and J lost 5; bases outside the gene matches: 6. CDR3 nucleotides: TGTGCCAGCAGCTCAGGGGGTCTAACTGAAGCTTTCTTT. It yields the protein CASSSGGLTEAFF.

The gene calls are TRBV6-6 and TRBJ1-1; no firm D call. The CDR3 covers 13 residues. V was cut by 2 bases and J by 1 base, with 5 bases left in between. Germline V gene lookup returns CDR1 MNHNY and CDR2 SVGAGI (reference sequence). In DNA, the CDR3 is TGTGCCAGCAGTTACGCGGAGAACACTGAAGCTTTCTTT. Translating it yields CASSYAENTEAFF.

The CDR3 is CAWSPRSNQPQHF. Here the CDR3 DNA reads TGTGCCTGGAGTCCCAGGAGCAATCAGCCCCAGCATTTT. V gene TRBV30 combines with J gene TRBJ1-5, with D uncertain. Per germline, CDR1 GTSNPN and CDR2 SVGIG (reference sequence). CDR3 length equals 13 residues. V shed 2 bases and J shed 1 base, with 6 bases lying between them.

This chain joins TRBV28 and TRBJ2-7, with 7 bases aligning to TRBD1. CDR1 is MDHEN and CDR2 is SYDVKM in the germline V gene. The ends lost 7 bases at V and 0 bases at J; junction bases unmatched: 9. There are 15 residues in the CDR3. The CDR3 region has the DNA TGTGCCAGCACCGCAGGGACAGCGAGCTCCTACGAGCAGTACTTC. It codes for CASTAGTASSYEQYF.